The 26 T cell receptor beta chains reported below all come from one sample, sequenced in a study of response to subunit inactivated influenza vaccine. TCRdb recomputed calls from the RT-PCR reads with MiXCR, one row per CDR3 protein. The sample lists 650,000 to 800,000 distinct CDR3 sequences; over 11% were seen once. The material was PBMCs from blood, obtained 14 to 15 days before vaccination. The origin of the receptors is a man aged 45-65 years who received an inactivated influenza vaccine.

The chain links TRBV9 to TRBJ1-3; D not certain. CDR1 is SGDLS, CDR2 YYNGEE, per germline. The CDR3 is 16 amino acids. V was trimmed by 0 bases and J by 1 base, leaving 11 bases between them. This CDR3 is CASSVGLEASGNTIYF. CDR3 DNA: TGTGCCAGCAGCGTAGGGTTAGAGGCTTCTGGAAACACCATATATTTT.

This chain joins TRBV29-1 and TRBJ2-3, with 16 nucleotides matching TRBD2. There are 16 residues in the CDR3. Germline CDR1 and CDR2: SQVTM and ANQGSEA. The trim removed 8 bases at V and 5 bases at J, leaving 10 bases unmatched. CDR3 in amino acids: CSLVGTSGRALDTQYF. Written as DNA, the CDR3 is TGCAGCCTTGTAGGGACTAGCGGGAGGGCGTTAGATACGCAGTATTTT.

This clonotype showed up many times. The V call is TRBV6-2 or TRBV6-3, the J call TRBJ1-1, with a tentative D call TRBD1 (6 bases). Germline assignment: CDR1 MNHEY and CDR2 SVGEGT. The CDR3 has 14 amino acids. Between the trimmed V and J ends, which lost 8 bases and 6 bases, there was a span of 19 bases. Written as DNA, the CDR3 is TGTGCCAGCTGGGAGGTGGGACAATTCGCTGAAGCTTTCTTT. This gives the protein CASWEVGQFAEAFF.

The rearrangement uses TRBV12-3 or TRBV12-4 and TRBJ2-3, with a possible D match to TRBD2 (6 bases). The CDR3 loop spans 16 amino acids. The ends were cut back, 1 base at V and 1 base at J, with 12 bases in the middle. This chain's CDR3 is CASSLEAGLGTDTQYF. The CDR3 coding sequence is TGTGCCAGCAGTTTAGAGGCGGGGCTTGGCACAGATACGCAGTATTTT.

The chain has TRBV5-1 and TRBJ2-7; D gene unclear. The CDR3 has 14 amino acids. From germline, CDR1 is SGHRS and CDR2 YFSETQ. V lost 0 bases, J lost 2 bases, and 9 bases lay in between. The CDR3 DNA reads TGCGCCAGCAGCTTGGCTGGCAGCACCTACGAGCAGTACTTC. This gives the protein CASSLAGSTYEQYF. Combining the CDR3 with reference TRBV5-1 and TRBJ2-7 gives the whole variable domain KAGVTQTPRYLIKTRGQQVTLSCSPISGHRSVSWYQQTPGQGLQFLFEYFSETQRNKGNFPGRFSGRQFSNSRSEMNVSTLELGDSALYLCASSLAGSTYEQYFGPGTRLTVT.

The chain links TRBV18 to TRBJ2-3; 7 nucleotides match TRBD1. This CDR3 region has 15 residues. Germline CDR1 KGHSH, CDR2 LQKENI. V dropped 2 bases and J dropped 5; count of bases not matched to a gene: 7. DNA of the CDR3: TGTGCCAGCTCACCAAGGGGGCAGGCTGGAGATACGCAGTATTTT. It codes for CASSPRGQAGDTQYF.

This clonotype showed up just a few times. This sequence joins TRBV11-1 and TRBJ2-3; 9 nucleotides align to TRBD2. V lost 1 base, J lost 0 bases, and 8 bases stayed unmatched. The CDR3 totals 18 residues. Germline CDR1 is SGHAT and CDR2 is FQDESV (reference sequence). This CDR3 reads CASSLVLLAGTSTDTQYF. DNA of the CDR3: TGTGCCAGCAGCTTAGTCCTTCTAGCGGGGACAAGCACAGATACGCAGTATTTT.

The chain links TRBV7-8 to TRBJ2-1; TRBD2 agrees at 7 bases. Germline-derived CDR1 and CDR2 are SGHVS and FQNEAQ. The CDR3 has 13 residues. V lost 7 bases, J lost 8 bases, and 8 bases stayed unmatched. The CDR3 sequence: CASTSRGRDEQFF. The CDR3 DNA follows: TGTGCCAGCACCAGCAGAGGGAGGGATGAGCAGTTCTTC.

CDR3 in amino acids: CASSLVLADNEQFF. DNA of the CDR3: TGTGCCAGCAGCTTAGTACTAGCGGACAATGAGCAGTTCTTC. V usage is TRBV7-8 and J usage is TRBJ2-1, with 8 bases aligning to TRBD2. The CDR3 extends over 14 amino acids. The V segment lost 1 base and the J segment 5 bases; nucleotides outside the gene matches: 1. From germline, CDR1 is SGHVS and CDR2 FQNEAQ. The variable domain in full, completed from reference TRBV7-8 and TRBJ2-1, reads GAGVSQSPRYKVAKRGQDVALRCDPISGHVSLFWYQQALGQGPEFLTYFQNEAQLDKSGLPSDRFFAERPEGSVSTLKIQRTQQEDSAVYLCASSLVLADNEQFFGPGTRLTVL.

In nucleotides, the CDR3 is TGTGCCTGGAGTTTCCGACAAGGGGCAGATTCACCCCTCCACTTT. It yields the protein CAWSFRQGADSPLHF. V usage is TRBV30 and J usage is TRBJ1-6; D is possibly TRBD1 (5 bases). Germline CDR1 reads GTSNPN; CDR2 reads SVGIG (reference sequence). The ends were cut back, 2 bases at V and 8 bases at J, with 16 bases in the middle. The CDR3 has 15 amino acids.

As to this clonotype: This may be a read error, as it is one base from a much larger clone. Written as DNA, the CDR3 is TGTGCCAGCCGTTTACGTCGGGCGGAGACCGGGGAGCTGTTTTTT. Protein sequence: CASRLRRAETGELFF. The chain employs TRBV12-3 or TRBV12-4 and TRBJ2-2; D ambiguous. The CDR3 runs 15 residues.

This clonotype was counted a few times. The chain has TRBV9 and TRBJ1-4; D remains ambiguous. Germline lookup yields CDR1 SGDLS and CDR2 YYNGEE. V lost 1 base to trimming and J lost 2 bases, with 9 bases between them. The CDR3 has 15 amino acids. CDR3 in amino acids: CASSVQVGTNEKLFF. The CDR3 DNA reads as TGTGCCAGCAGCGTACAGGTCGGCACTAATGAAAAACTGTTTTTT.

V is TRBV7-8 and J is TRBJ2-5, with 15 bases identical to TRBD2. With 7 bases clipped from V and 9 bases from J, the junction kept 12 bases outside the gene matches. CDR1 and CDR2 (germline): SGHVS, FQNEAQ. The CDR3 has 16 amino acids. The CDR3 sequence: CASTIGLAGGPFSQYF. The CDR3 nucleotides read TGTGCCAGCACCATCGGACTAGCGGGAGGGCCGTTTTCCCAGTACTTC.

This chain links TRBV9 with TRBJ1-1, with a weak D call TRBD1 (6 bases). V lost 0 bases, J lost 4 bases, and 13 bases lay in between. This CDR3 contains 15 residues. From germline, CDR1 is SGDLS and CDR2 YYNGEE. The CDR3 region has the DNA TGTGCCAGCAGCGTAGGGGGGCGCGGGCTCACTGAAGCTTTCTTT. Residues: CASSVGGRGLTEAFF.

This clonotype was seen only a few times. The chain uses TRBV20-1 and TRBJ2-3; the D gene is possibly TRBD2 (6 bases). Looked up from germline, CDR1 is DFQATT and CDR2 is SNEGSKA (reference sequence). V dropped 5 bases and J dropped 6 bases, with 15 bases sitting between them. This CDR3 contains 13 residues. This CDR3 reads CSAGRTFGDTQYF. CDR3 nucleotides: TGCAGTGCTGGGAGGACATTTGGGGATACGCAGTATTTT.

In its sample, this clonotype was seen a few times. This sequence joins TRBV12-3 or TRBV12-4 and TRBJ1-4; D is ambiguous. Trimming shortened V by 2 bases and J by 8 bases, and 12 bases separated the two germline ends. This CDR3 comprises 14 residues. DNA of the CDR3: TGTGCCAGCAGTTTAAATGTGGCAGGAGAAAAACTGTTTTTT. It yields the protein CASSLNVAGEKLFF.

This clonotype has more than one count but fewer than ten. V is TRBV6-4 and J is TRBJ2-1; TRBD2 matches at 9 bases. V lost 0 bases to trimming and J lost 4 bases; unmatched junction nucleotides: 7. The CDR3 is 17 residues long. The germline V gene encodes CDR1 MRHNA and CDR2 SNTAGT. The CDR3 is CASSDSVPSGIYNEQFF. The DNA for the CDR3 is TGTGCCAGCAGTGACTCTGTGCCTAGCGGGATTTACAATGAGCAGTTCTTC.

This clonotype was detected only a few times. The V and J genes are TRBV28 and TRBJ2-1, with 13 bases matching TRBD2. V dropped 8 bases and J dropped 7; count of bases not matched to a gene: 5. The CDR3 is 14 residues long. In germline, CDR1 is MDHEN, CDR2 SYDVKM. The CDR3 here is CASGLLAGGNEQFF. The CDR3 DNA reads TGTGCCAGCGGATTACTAGCGGGAGGGAATGAGCAGTTCTTC.

V is TRBV20-1 and J is TRBJ2-7; 8 bases map to TRBD1. The CDR3 sequence is 14 residues long. Germline V gene data show CDR1 as DFQATT and CDR2 as SNEGSKA (reference sequence). Trimming at V came to 5 bases and at J to 2 bases, leaving 8 bases not matched to a gene. The CDR3 DNA is TGCAGTGCTTCTCCGGGACAGGCTACCTACGAGCAGTACTTC. Its translation: CSASPGQATYEQYF.

In its sample, this clonotype was seen many times. The rearrangement uses TRBV20-1 and TRBJ1-6, with TRBD1 matching 9 bases. The J segment lost 8 bases and the V segment lost 1 base, leaving 24 bases of the junction unmatched. Germline V CDR1 and CDR2: DFQATT, SNEGSKA (reference sequence). CDR3 length equals 21 residues. Here the CDR3 DNA reads TGCAGTGCTAGAGGAACTCCGGTACAGGGGGCAATAAGGAGATTAGATTCACCCCTCCACTTT. It codes for CSARGTPVQGAIRRLDSPLHF.

The V gene is TRBV20-1, the J gene TRBJ2-3, with D perhaps TRBD2 (5 bases). V was pared by 2 bases and J by 0 bases, with 15 bases between. Germline values: CDR1 DFQATT, CDR2 SNEGSKA (reference sequence). This CDR3 region has 16 residues. The CDR3 loop reads CSARPSEAASTDTQYF. The CDR3, as DNA: TGCAGTGCTAGACCCTCGGAGGCGGCAAGCACAGATACGCAGTATTTT.

This clonotype has a handful of counts. V usage is TRBV5-1 and J usage is TRBJ2-7, with TRBD1 matching over 10 bases. Trimming at V came to 0 bases and at J to 5 bases, leaving 2 bases not matched to a gene. The length of the CDR3 is 14 residues. The V gene's germline CDR1 is SGHRS and CDR2 YFSETQ. The CDR3 DNA sequence: TGCGCCAGCAGCTTGGGACAGGGGGCCGACGAGCAGTACTTC. Encoded protein: CASSLGQGADEQYF.

In this sample, this clonotype turned up a few times. This rearrangement joins TRBV15 to TRBJ2-4; no definite D call. The germline V gene has CDR1 LNHNV and CDR2 YYDKDF (reference sequence). The CDR3 covers 17 residues. V was trimmed by 8 bases and J by 4 bases, leaving 24 bases between them. CDR3 residues: CATHKSAGFNPKNIQYF. In DNA form, the CDR3 reads TGTGCCACCCATAAATCGGCAGGCTTTAATCCGAAAAACATTCAGTACTTC.

Only one count was recorded for this clonotype. The V call is TRBV20-1, the J call TRBJ2-6, with D tentatively TRBD1 (6 bases). CDR1 is DFQATT and CDR2 is SNEGSKA in the germline V gene (reference sequence). Deletions cut 1 base from V and 2 bases from J, with 18 bases between. The CDR3 loop spans 18 amino acids. The CDR3 loop reads CSARVKPPNRAGANVLTF. CDR3 in DNA: TGCAGTGCTAGAGTCAAGCCCCCGAACAGGGCTGGGGCCAACGTCCTGACTTTC.

This clonotype was detected only a few times. The chain uses TRBV6-2 or TRBV6-3 and TRBJ2-6, with D possibly being TRBD2 (6 bases). CDR3 length: 13 residues. Germline CDR1 reads MNHEY; CDR2 reads SVGEGT. Deletions cut 6 bases from V and 3 bases from J, with 6 bases between. The CDR3 spells CASRGGGANVLTF. The CDR3 DNA sequence: TGTGCCAGCAGGGGAGGTGGGGCCAACGTCCTGACTTTC.

The J gene is TRBJ2-7, the V gene TRBV5-4; 7 bases are a match to TRBD1. V shed 0 bases and J 11 bases; nucleotides not matched to a gene: 14. The CDR3 is 15 residues long. Looked up from germline, CDR1 is SGHNT and CDR2 is YYREEE (reference sequence). The DNA for the CDR3 is TGTGCCAGCAGCTTGGGCCCCGGGACAGCGGTCGGGGAGTACTTC. Translating gives CASSLGPGTAVGEYF.